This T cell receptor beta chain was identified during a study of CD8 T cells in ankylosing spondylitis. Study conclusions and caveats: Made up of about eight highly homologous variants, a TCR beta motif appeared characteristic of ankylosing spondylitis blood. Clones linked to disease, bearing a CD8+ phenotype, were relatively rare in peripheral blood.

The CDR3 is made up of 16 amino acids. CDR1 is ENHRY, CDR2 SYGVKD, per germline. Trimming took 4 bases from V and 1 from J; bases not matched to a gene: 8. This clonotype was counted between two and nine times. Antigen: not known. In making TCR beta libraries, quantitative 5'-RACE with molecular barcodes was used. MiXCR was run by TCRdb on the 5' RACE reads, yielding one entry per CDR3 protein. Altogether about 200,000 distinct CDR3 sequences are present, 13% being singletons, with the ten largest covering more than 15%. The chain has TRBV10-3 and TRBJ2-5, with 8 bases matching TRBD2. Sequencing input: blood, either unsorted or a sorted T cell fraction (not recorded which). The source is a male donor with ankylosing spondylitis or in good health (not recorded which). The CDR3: CAISGGGLATQETQYF. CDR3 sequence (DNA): TGTGCCATCAGTGGCGGGGGGCTAGCGACCCAAGAGACCCAGTACTTC.